This TCR beta chain was identified in a study of metastatic and nonmetastatic thyroid tumors (dated by TCRdb to 2019 to 2021). A note on the overall study: Repertoires were compared across peripheral blood and tumor or nodule tissue samples from malignant and benign thyroid patients. Summary of the overall study and its limitations: In both blood and tumor samples, malignant tumors were reported to have significantly higher TCR beta diversity than benign nodules.

Library method: PCR. Sequencing instrument: Illumina HiSeq 4000. High-throughput sequencing was used to profile the TCR beta-chain CDR3 region of each patient. As for how the authors treated the data: Drawing on CDR3 differences between clinicopathological groups, the researchers built a classifier meant to tell apart patients with distant-metastatic papillary thyroid cancer. To measure repertoire diversity the researchers used the Shannon index, while the Morisita-Horn index served to gauge how similar the tumor and blood repertoires were. TCRdb's own reprocessing of the public reads used fastp at Q25 and MiXCR and kept productive beta chains. Here the V and J calls rest on TCRdb's processing, not on the authors' analysis. Here the sample has approximately 35,000 clones; about a third occur a single time. Jointly, the top ten make up approximately 24% of the sample. The CDR3, cysteine through phenylalanine, is 14 amino acids long. The kept DNA is CDR3 alone, 42 bases in frame from the first base. The germline V gene encodes CDR1 MDHEN and CDR2 SYDVKM.

No treatment had been received by any patient before thyroid surgery. The study retrospectively analysed patient clinical samples collected from the early 2010s to the late 2010s using T-cell receptor beta sequencing. Concerning this clone itself: Its specific antigen is unknown. The junction shows a germline mismatch at one end, possibly a read error.

This sequence uses TRBV28 and TRBJ2-7; TRBD2 is a possible D gene, resting on 6 matching bases. Sequencing was done on a sample of tumor tissue. The origin of this receptor is a female donor with papillary thyroid cancer or a benign thyroid nodule (not recorded which). Some clones in this sample may be carry-over from other donors' samples. CDR3 region: CASSLEGFSYEQYF. The DNA is as follows: TGTGCCAGTAGTTTGGAGGGCTTCTCCTACGAGCAGTACTTC. The reference TRBV28 and TRBJ2-7 proteins fill in what lies around the CDR3, so the full variable domain reads DVKVTQSSRYLVKRTGEKVFLECVQDMDHENMFWYRQDPGLGLRLIYFSYDVKMKEKGDIPEGYSVSREKKERFSLILESASTNQTSMYLCASSLEGFSYEQYFGPGTRLTVT.